A single sample gave rise to the 2 T cell receptor beta chains below, sequenced in a study of T cell responses to AZD1222 COVID-19 vaccine. Sequencing used immunoSEQ multiplex PCR; TCRdb keeps in-frame clones, though not all of them. Found here are 120,000 to 150,000 clones, more than 85% of them singletons; the top ten hold about 3%. The sequencing here drew on peripheral blood, taken on day 0 of AZD1222 vaccination. The receptor source for this set is an adult in good health.

V gene TRBV7-2 combines with J gene TRBJ1-5; 12 bases match TRBD1. From germline, CDR1 is SGHTA and CDR2 FQGNSA. With V trimmed by 4 bases and J by 7 bases, 14 bases remained unmatched. The CDR3 length is 18 residues. The CDR3, as DNA: TGTGCCAGCAGCTCACCGGGGACAGGGGGCGCAGGGAAACAGCCCCAGCATTTT. This sequence encodes CASSSPGTGGAGKQPQHF.

The chain links TRBV7-8 to TRBJ1-1; the match to TRBD1 covers 10 bases. Germline values: CDR1 SGHVS, CDR2 FQNEAQ. V shed 4 bases and J 4 bases; nucleotides not matched to a gene: 6. The CDR3 loop spans 15 amino acids. The CDR3 nucleotides are TGTGCCAGCAGCTCACCCGGGACAGGGGCCACTGAAGCTTTCTTT. Translated, it gives CASSSPGTGATEAFF.